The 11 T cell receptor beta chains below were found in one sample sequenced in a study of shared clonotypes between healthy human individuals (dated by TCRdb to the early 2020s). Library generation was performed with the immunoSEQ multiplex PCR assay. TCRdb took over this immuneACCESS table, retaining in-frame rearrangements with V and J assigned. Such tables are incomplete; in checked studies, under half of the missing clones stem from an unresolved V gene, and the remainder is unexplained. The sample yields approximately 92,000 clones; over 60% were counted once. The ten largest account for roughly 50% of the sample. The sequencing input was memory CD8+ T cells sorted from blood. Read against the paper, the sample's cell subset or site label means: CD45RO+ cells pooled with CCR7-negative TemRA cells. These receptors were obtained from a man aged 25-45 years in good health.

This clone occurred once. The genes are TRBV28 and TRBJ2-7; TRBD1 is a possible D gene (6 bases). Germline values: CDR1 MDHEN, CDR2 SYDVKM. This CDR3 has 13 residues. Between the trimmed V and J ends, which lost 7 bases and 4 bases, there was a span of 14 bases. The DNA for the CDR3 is TGTGCCAGCACCCTGAGCGGACAGTACGAGCAGTACTTC. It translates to CASTLSGQYEQYF. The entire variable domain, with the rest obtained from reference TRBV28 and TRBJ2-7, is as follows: DVKVTQSSRYLVKRTGEKVFLECVQDMDHENMFWYRQDPGLGLRLIYFSYDVKMKEKGDIPEGYSVSREKKERFSLILESASTNQTSMYLCASTLSGQYEQYFGPGTRLTVT.

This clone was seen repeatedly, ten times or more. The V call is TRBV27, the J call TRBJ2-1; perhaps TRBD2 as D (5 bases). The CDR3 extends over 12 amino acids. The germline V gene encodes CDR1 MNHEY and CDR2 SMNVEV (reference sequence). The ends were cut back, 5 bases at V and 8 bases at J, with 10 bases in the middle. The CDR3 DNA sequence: TGTGCCAGCAGTATGCTCGGGGATGAGCAGTTCTTC. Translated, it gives CASSMLGDEQFF.

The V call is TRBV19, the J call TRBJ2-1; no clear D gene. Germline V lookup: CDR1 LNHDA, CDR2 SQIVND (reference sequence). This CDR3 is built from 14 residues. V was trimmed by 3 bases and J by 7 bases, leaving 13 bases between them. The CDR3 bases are TGTGCCAGTAGTATCGTCAGGTCGTCGAATGAGCAGTTCTTC. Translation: CASSIVRSSNEQFF.

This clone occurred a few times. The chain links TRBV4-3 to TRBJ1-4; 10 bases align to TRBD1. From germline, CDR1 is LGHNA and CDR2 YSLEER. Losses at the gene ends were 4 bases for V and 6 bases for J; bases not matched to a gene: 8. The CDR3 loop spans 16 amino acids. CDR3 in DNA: TGCGCCAGCAGCCCCCAGACCGGGACAGGGGATGAAAAACTGTTTTTT. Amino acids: CASSPQTGTGDEKLFF.

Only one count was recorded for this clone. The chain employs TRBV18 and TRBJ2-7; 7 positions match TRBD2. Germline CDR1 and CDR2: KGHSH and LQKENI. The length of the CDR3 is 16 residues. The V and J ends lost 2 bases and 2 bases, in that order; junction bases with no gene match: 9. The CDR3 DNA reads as TGTGCCAGCTCACCAGCGGGGCGGGAGCCCCCCTACGAGCAGTACTTC. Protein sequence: CASSPAGREPPYEQYF. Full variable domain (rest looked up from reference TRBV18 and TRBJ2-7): NAGVMQNPRHLVRRRGQEARLRCSPMKGHSHVYWYRQLPEEGLKFMVYLQKENIIDESGMPKERFSAEFPKEGPSILRIQQVVRGDSAAYFCASSPAGREPPYEQYFGPGTRLTVT.

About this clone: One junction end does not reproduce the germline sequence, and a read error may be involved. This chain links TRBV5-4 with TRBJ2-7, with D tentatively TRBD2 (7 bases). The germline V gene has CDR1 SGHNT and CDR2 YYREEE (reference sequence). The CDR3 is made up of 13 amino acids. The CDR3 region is CASSVLREPGVVF. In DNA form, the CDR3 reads TGTGCCAGCAGCGTCCTGCGGGAGCCAGGGGTGGTCTTC.

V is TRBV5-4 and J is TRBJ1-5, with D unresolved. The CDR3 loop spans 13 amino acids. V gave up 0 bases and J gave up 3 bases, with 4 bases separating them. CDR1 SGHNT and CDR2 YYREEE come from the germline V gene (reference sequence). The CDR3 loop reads CASSLEPNQPQHF. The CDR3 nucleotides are TGTGCCAGCAGCTTGGAGCCCAATCAGCCCCAGCATTTT.

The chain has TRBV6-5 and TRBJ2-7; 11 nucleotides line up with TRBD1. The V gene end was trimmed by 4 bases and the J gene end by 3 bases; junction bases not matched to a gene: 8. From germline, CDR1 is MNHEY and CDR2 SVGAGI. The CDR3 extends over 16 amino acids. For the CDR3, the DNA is TGTGCCAGCAGTTCCTCTCCCGGGACAGGGGGCTACGAGCAGTACTTC. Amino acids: CASSSSPGTGGYEQYF.

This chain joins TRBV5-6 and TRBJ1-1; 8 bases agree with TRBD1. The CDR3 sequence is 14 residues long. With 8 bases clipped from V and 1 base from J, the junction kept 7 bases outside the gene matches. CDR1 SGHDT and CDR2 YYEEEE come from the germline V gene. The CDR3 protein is CASRRTGRNTEAFF. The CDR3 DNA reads TGTGCCAGTAGGAGGACAGGGAGGAACACTGAAGCTTTCTTT.

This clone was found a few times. This chain's CDR3 is CASSPLGGNQPQHF. For the CDR3, the DNA is TGTGCCAGCAGCCCCCTCGGAGGCAATCAGCCCCAGCATTTT. This sequence joins TRBV7-9 and TRBJ1-5; D is ambiguous. CDR1 is SEHNR, CDR2 FQNEAQ, per germline (reference sequence). Trimming shortened V by 5 bases and J by 2 bases, and 10 bases separated the two germline ends. CDR3 size: 14 residues.

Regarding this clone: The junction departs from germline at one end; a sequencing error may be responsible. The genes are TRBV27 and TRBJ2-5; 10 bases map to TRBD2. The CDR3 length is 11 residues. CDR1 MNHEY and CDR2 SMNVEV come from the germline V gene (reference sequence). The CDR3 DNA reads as TGCTCTAGCGGGAGTTGGGAGACCCAGTACTTC. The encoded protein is CSSGSWETQYF.